This T cell receptor (beta chain) stems from a study of cytomegalovirus exposure and HLA in healthy donors. This PCR relied on a set of 60 Vbeta primers and 13 Jbeta primers. Clones were read by immunoSEQ multiplex PCR, and TCRdb kept only the in-frame ones, dropping some. This sample's table reports some 70,000 clones. General study findings and limits: Published work reported that the classifier diagnosed cytomegalovirus status with high specificity and sensitivity. Earlier results showed most TCR beta V segments being productive about 87% or about 30% of the time. A reported reduction in N-insertions relative to the roughly 710-donor mean was seen in an Asian-associated ancestry cluster in a later analysis. Accurate predictions that matched the HLA-A and HLA-B alleles of most subjects were reportedly made from TCR beta sequences.

Worth noting for this clone: Its antigen is currently unknown.

CDR3 size: 14 residues. With V trimmed by 2 bases and J by 7 bases, 7 bases remained unmatched. Looked up from germline, CDR1 is SNHLY and CDR2 is FYNNEI. What was sequenced was PBMCs. The J gene is TRBJ1-2, the V gene TRBV2; 7 nucleotides line up with TRBD1. The sequence was obtained from a man aged 35 to 55 in good health and CMV-seronegative. The CDR3 DNA reads as TGTGCCAGCAGTGAAACAACAGGGGCGGCTGGCTACACCTTC. It codes for CASSETTGAAGYTF.